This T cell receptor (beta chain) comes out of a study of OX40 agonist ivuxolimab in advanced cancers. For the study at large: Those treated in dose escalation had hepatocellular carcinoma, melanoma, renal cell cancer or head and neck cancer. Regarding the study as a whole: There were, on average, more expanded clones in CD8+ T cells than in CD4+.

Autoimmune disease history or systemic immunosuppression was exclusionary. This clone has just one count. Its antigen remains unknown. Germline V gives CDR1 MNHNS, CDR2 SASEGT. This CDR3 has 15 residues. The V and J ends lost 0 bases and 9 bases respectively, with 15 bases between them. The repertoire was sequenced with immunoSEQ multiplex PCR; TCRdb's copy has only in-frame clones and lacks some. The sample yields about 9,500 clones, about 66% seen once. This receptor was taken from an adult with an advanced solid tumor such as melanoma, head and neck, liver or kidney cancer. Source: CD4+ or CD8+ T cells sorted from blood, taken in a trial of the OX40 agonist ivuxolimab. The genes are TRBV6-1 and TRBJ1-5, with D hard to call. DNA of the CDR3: TGTGCCAGCAGTGAAGCCCCCAGTTCTCATCGGCCCCAGCATTTT. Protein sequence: CASSEAPSSHRPQHF.